Listed below are T cell receptor beta chains from one sample, sequenced in a study of Graves' ophthalmopathy and Graves' hyperthyroidism. MiXCR, applied by TCRdb to the multiplex PCR reads, yields one record per CDR3 protein. The sample yields about 220,000 distinct CDR3 sequences, 20% to 25% seen once. The material sequenced was peripheral blood. The receptors here all came from a woman between 45 and 65 years old with Graves' ophthalmopathy. CDR3s include the opening cysteine and the closing phenylalanine or tryptophan. The D gene is left open where the match is weak. Clone size is shown for a subset of rows, as once, few, many or a class of expanded clone.

d_gene,j_gene,v_gene,abundance,CDR3nt,CDR3aa
TRBD2,TRBJ2-7,TRBV7-3,many,TGTGCCAGCAGCTTAAAAGCGGGAGGGCATTACGAGCAGTACTTC,CASSLKAGGHYEQYF
-,TRBJ1-3,TRBV5-1,many,TGCGCCAGCAGCTTGATACCTCAGGGTTTCGGAAACACCATATATTTT,CASSLIPQGFGNTIYF
-,TRBJ2-5,TRBV6-5,many,TGTGCCAGCAGTTACTCACGGGAGCGGGAGACCCAGTACTTC,CASSYSRERETQYF
-,TRBJ2-4,TRBV30,few,TGTGCCTGCCAGTGGGGGGCCGATGATTCATCCAAAAACATTCAGTACTTC,CACQWGADDSSKNIQYF
-,TRBJ1-1,TRBV19,few,TGTGCCAGTAAGGAACTTAGCTCCAACACTGAAGCTTTCTTT,CASKELSSNTEAFF
-,TRBJ2-5,TRBV2,many,TGTGCCAGCACGTTCAATTTCAAAGAGACCCAGTACTTC,CASTFNFKETQYF
-,TRBJ1-2,TRBV20-1,many,TGCAGTGCTGGAGACCCCTATGGCTACACCTTC,CSAGDPYGYTF
TRBD1,TRBJ2-7,TRBV2,many,TGTGCCAGCAGACCCGACAGGGACCGGCTCTACGAGCAGTACTTC,CASRPDRDRLYEQYF
TRBD2,TRBJ2-5,TRBV7-7,many,TGTGCTAGCAGTCTTGGGTTGGGGCGGGAGGCGGAGACCCAGTACTTC,CASSLGLGREAETQYF
TRBD2,TRBJ2-7,TRBV9,-,TGTGCCAGCAGCGTAGAAGCGGGAGACGCCTACGAGCAGTACTTC,CASSVEAGDAYEQYF
TRBD2,TRBJ2-5,TRBV28,once,TGTGCCAGCAGTCACCCCTCAACGATAGCGGGAGAGTGGGAGACCCAGTACTTC,CASSHPSTIAGEWETQYF
-,TRBJ2-7,TRBV12-3/TRBV12-4,-,TGTGCCAGCAAGCGAATGGGAGAGCAGTACTTC,CASKRMGEQYF
-,TRBJ1-1,TRBV6-1,many,TGTGCCAGCAGTGACCGTTGGGGGGGTGGAGAAGCTTTCTTT,CASSDRWGGGEAFF
-,TRBJ1-2,TRBV20-1,many,TGCAGTGCTAGAGATCAACCCTATGGCTACACCTTC,CSARDQPYGYTF
-,TRBJ1-5,TRBV6-2/TRBV6-3,many,TGTGCCAGCAGTTACTCCGATATCAATCAGCCCCAGCATTTT,CASSYSDINQPQHF
-,TRBJ2-7,TRBV6-1,many,TGTGCCAGCATAGGGACTCTCGAGCAGTACTTC,CASIGTLEQYF
-,TRBJ2-5,TRBV7-2,-,TGTGCCAGCAGCTTAGTCGCCAAGAAACAAGAGACCCAGTACTTC,CASSLVAKKQETQYF
-,TRBJ2-5,TRBV6-1,many,TGTGCCAGCAGCCCGCCAGTTGTGGGGCAAGAGACCCAGTACTTC,CASSPPVVGQETQYF
-,TRBJ1-2,TRBV5-1,many,TGCGCCAGCAGCTTGGATTCGCAGGGAACCTATGGCTACACCTTC,CASSLDSQGTYGYTF
-,TRBJ2-7,TRBV12-5,many,TGTGCTAGTGGTTTGGTACTCCTGGGCTCGGGGGAGCAGTACTTC,CASGLVLLGSGEQYF
TRBD1,TRBJ1-1,TRBV4-1,-,TGCGCCAGCACCCAAGGGGGCATCGCTGAAGCTTTCTTT,CASTQGGIAEAFF
TRBD2,TRBJ2-2,TRBV7-2,many,TGTGCCAGCACGTATAGCGGGGCTTTCACCGGGGAGCTGTTTTTT,CASTYSGAFTGELFF
TRBD1,TRBJ2-6,TRBV6-2/TRBV6-3,-,TGTGCCAGCAGCTCCGGACAGGGAAAAGCTGGGGCCAACGTCCTGACTTTC,CASSSGQGKAGANVLTF
TRBD2,TRBJ2-4,TRBV29-1,many,TGCAGCGCTAGGGCGGGAGGCCTAGCCAAAAACATTCAGTACTTC,CSARAGGLAKNIQYF
TRBD1,TRBJ2-6,TRBV10-3,many,TGTGCCACCGGACAGGGTGGAAGCTCTGGGGCCAACGTCCTGACTTTC,CATGQGGSSGANVLTF
TRBD1,TRBJ1-5,TRBV3-1,-,TGTGCCAGCAGCCTATTATGGCGGACAGGGGGATATTTTCAGCCCCAGCATTTT,CASSLLWRTGGYFQPQHF
TRBD1,TRBJ1-1,TRBV30,many,TGTGCCTGGAGTGTTACAGGGGCGAACACTGAAGCTTTCTTT,CAWSVTGANTEAFF
TRBD1,TRBJ1-2,TRBV2,many,TGTGCCAGCAGTGAAGTAGGGGACAGACTCTATGGCTACACCTTC,CASSEVGDRLYGYTF
-,TRBJ2-2,TRBV7-2,many,TGTGCCAGCAGCCCGTATGCGAACACCGGGGAGCTGTTTTTT,CASSPYANTGELFF
-,TRBJ2-5,TRBV5-1,many,TGCGCCAGCAGCTTGGGTGTTTTTGGTGAGACCCAGTACTTC,CASSLGVFGETQYF
TRBD1,TRBJ1-1,TRBV5-1,many,TGCGCCAGCAGCGGGAACAGGGGGCTCGCTGAAGCTTTCTTT,CASSGNRGLAEAFF
-,TRBJ2-5,TRBV11-2,few,TGTGCCAGCAGCTTTGGGTGGTTTCAAGAGACCCAGTACTTC,CASSFGWFQETQYF
TRBD1,TRBJ2-4,TRBV6-1,-,TGTGCCAGCAGGGAGTGGACAGGGGGCATAGTCCAGCACTTAGGCAAAAACATTCAGTACTTC,CASREWTGGIVQHLGKNIQYF
TRBD1,TRBJ1-1,TRBV5-8,-,TGTGCCAGAGAAGAAGGACAGGGAAGGACTGAAGCTTTCTTT,CAREEGQGRTEAFF
-,TRBJ2-7,TRBV11-2,-,TGTGCCAGCAGCTTTCGGGTGGACTACGAGCAGTACTTC,CASSFRVDYEQYF
TRBD1,TRBJ2-6,TRBV18,once,TGTGCCAGCTCACTAGGACAGGGGGCTGGGGCCAACGTCCTGACTTTC,CASSLGQGAGANVLTF
-,TRBJ2-7,TRBV7-8,many,TGTGCCAGCAGCAACCGCGGGGCAGGGACAACGGGCGAGCAGTACTTC,CASSNRGAGTTGEQYF
-,TRBJ1-5,TRBV28,many,TGTGCCAGCAGTTTGGGGCTGAGAAATCAGCCCCAGCATTTT,CASSLGLRNQPQHF
-,TRBJ1-2,TRBV4-1,-,TGCGCCAGCAGCCAAGCGGGGCTAGGCTACACCTTC,CASSQAGLGYTF
TRBD1,TRBJ2-7,TRBV28,-,TGTGCCAGCAGGAACAGGGGCCCTCGGGGTGAGCAGTACTTC,CASRNRGPRGEQYF
-,TRBJ2-7,TRBV12-3/TRBV12-4,many,TGTGCCAGCAGTTTAAGGCAGTCCGTCTCCGAGCAGTACTTC,CASSLRQSVSEQYF
TRBD1,TRBJ1-1,TRBV19,many,TGTGCCAGTAGTATCAGGACAGGGGGACCTGAAGCTTTCTTT,CASSIRTGGPEAFF
-,TRBJ1-1,TRBV5-1,many,TGCGCCAGCAGCGCGGGATGGAGGGGAACTGAAGCTTTCTTT,CASSAGWRGTEAFF
TRBD2,TRBJ2-5,TRBV11-2,many,TGTGCCAGCAGCCCCCTAGCGGGTAAAGAGACCCAGTACTTC,CASSPLAGKETQYF
-,TRBJ1-5,TRBV18,many,TGTGCCAGCTCACCACGGGGGCAGGAGGGTCAGCCCCAGCATTTT,CASSPRGQEGQPQHF
-,TRBJ2-7,TRBV6-5,many,TGTGCCAGCAGTTATGAGGGGGAGTGGTACGAGCAGTACTTC,CASSYEGEWYEQYF